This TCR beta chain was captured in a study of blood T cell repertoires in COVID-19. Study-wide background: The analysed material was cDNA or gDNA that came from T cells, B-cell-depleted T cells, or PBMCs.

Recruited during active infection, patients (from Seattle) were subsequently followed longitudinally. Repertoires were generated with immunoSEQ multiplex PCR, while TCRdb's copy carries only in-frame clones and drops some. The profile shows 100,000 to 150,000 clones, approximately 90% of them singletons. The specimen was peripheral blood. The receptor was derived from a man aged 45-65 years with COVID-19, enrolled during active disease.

Written as DNA, the CDR3 is TGTGCCAGCAGCCCGACCGACCCGACACCATACAATGAGCAGTTCTTC. Translating it yields CASSPTDPTPYNEQFF. J is TRBJ2-1 and V is TRBV11-1; no clear D gene. This CDR3 is built from 16 residues. V was shortened by 5 bases and J by 4 bases, with 18 bases between the two germline ends. CDR1 SGHAT and CDR2 FQDESV come from the germline V gene (reference sequence).